This TCR beta chain was sequenced for a study of shared clonotypes between healthy human individuals. Whole-study findings and limits: Generally, naive subsets (rather than memory subsets) showed larger estimated richness. The sole specimen, blood, was sampled, and tissue repertoires likely differ.

Sequencing used immunoSEQ multiplex PCR; TCRdb keeps in-frame clones, though not all of them. Of approximately 2.5 million clones in the sample, over 85% were seen once. The trim removed 6 bases at V and 1 base at J, leaving 9 bases unmatched. This CDR3 has 16 amino acids. Germline-derived CDR1 and CDR2 are MNHEY and SMNVEV (reference sequence). The investigators split CD4+ cells into a CD45RA+ naive subset and a CD45RA-negative memory subset. About this clone itself: Its specificity is unknown.

The TCR was taken from a man aged 18 to 29 in good health. Some clones in this sample may be carry-over from other donors' samples. The sequenced material came from naive CD4+ T cells from PBMCs. The subset here: CD45RA+ positively selected. This sequence joins TRBV27 and TRBJ2-5; 9 bases are shared with TRBD1. CDR3 DNA sequence: TGTGCCAGCAGCCCCATAAGGACAGGGGCCCAAGAGACCCAGTACTTC. Translating it yields CASSPIRTGAQETQYF.